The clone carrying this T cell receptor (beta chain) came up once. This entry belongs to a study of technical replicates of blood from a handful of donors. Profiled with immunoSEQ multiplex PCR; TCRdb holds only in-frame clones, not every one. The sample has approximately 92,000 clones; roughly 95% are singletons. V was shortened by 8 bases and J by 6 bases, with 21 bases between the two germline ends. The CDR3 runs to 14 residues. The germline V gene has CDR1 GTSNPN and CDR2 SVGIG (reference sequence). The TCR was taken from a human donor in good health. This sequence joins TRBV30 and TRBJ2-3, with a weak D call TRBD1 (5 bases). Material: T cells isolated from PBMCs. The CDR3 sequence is CASGHPGGADTQYF. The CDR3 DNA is TGTGCCAGTGGACATCCCGGTGGCGCGGATACGCAGTATTTT.